These 24 T cell receptor beta chains came from one sample sequenced in a study of control samples from healthy donors and cancer patients. Only in-frame clones appear in the TCRdb table, and some are missing; sequencing was by immunoSEQ multiplex PCR. Seen here are roughly 100,000 clones, roughly nine tenths observed once, and the top ten hold 1.3%. Sequenced: blood. The receptors were sampled from a woman between 45 and 60 years old in good health.

J is TRBJ1-1 and V is TRBV2; D not certain. The CDR3 is 14 residues long. CDR1 SNHLY and CDR2 FYNNEI come from the germline V gene. V gave up 6 bases and J gave up 3 bases, with 14 bases separating them. CDR3 sequence (DNA): TGTGCCAGCAGCTACTCCGGGAAGGACACTGAAGCTTTCTTT. This gives the protein CASSYSGKDTEAFF.

This sequence joins TRBV28 and TRBJ1-2; TRBD1 matches at 8 bases. V was clipped by 9 bases and J by 7 bases; unmatched bases: 13. The CDR3 extends over 14 amino acids. The V gene's germline CDR1 is MDHEN and CDR2 SYDVKM. CDR3 nucleotides: TGTGCCAGTTCTGCCCCAGGACAGGGTGTTGGCTACACCTTC. This gives the protein CASSAPGQGVGYTF.

The chain recombines TRBV18 with TRBJ2-5, with 7 bases fitting TRBD2. J lost 2 bases, V lost 6 bases, and 6 bases had no gene match. The CDR3 consists of 14 residues. Germline CDR1 reads KGHSH; CDR2 reads LQKENI. CDR3 sequence reads: CASSPAGVQETQYF. CDR3 DNA sequence: TGTGCCAGCTCGCCCGCGGGGGTACAAGAGACCCAGTACTTC.

J is TRBJ2-3 and V is TRBV12-3 or TRBV12-4; D not resolved. Trimming pared 3 bases from V and 5 bases from J, leaving 3 bases between. This CDR3 comprises 11 residues. This CDR3 is CASSLLDTQYF. As DNA, the CDR3 is TGTGCCAGCAGTTTGTTAGATACGCAGTATTTT.

The chain has TRBV10-2 and TRBJ2-1; 12 nucleotides align to TRBD1. Germline V gene data show CDR1 as WSHSY and CDR2 as SAAADI. This CDR3 region has 13 residues. V lost 9 bases, J lost 12 bases, and 9 bases stayed unmatched. The chain's CDR3 is CASTGTGGGRQFF. DNA for the CDR3: TGCGCCAGTACCGGGACAGGGGGCGGCAGGCAGTTCTTC.

The chain carries TRBV7-2 and TRBJ2-7; 11 nucleotides align to TRBD2. Germline lookup yields CDR1 SGHTA and CDR2 FQGNSA. The CDR3 is made up of 14 amino acids. V was clipped by 5 bases and J by 3 bases; unmatched bases: 3. The CDR3 DNA reads TGTGCCAGCAGCGCCACTAGCGGGGGCTACGAGCAGTACTTC. Its translation is CASSATSGGYEQYF. The variable domain in full, with the rest retrieved from reference TRBV7-2 and TRBJ2-7, is GAGVSQSPSNKVTEKGKDVELRCDPISGHTALYWYRQSLGQGLEFLIYFQGNSAPDKSGLPSDRFSAERTGGSVSTLTIQRTQQEDSAVYLCASSATSGGYEQYFGPGTRLTVT.

The chain recombines TRBV5-1 with TRBJ2-1; 12 bases are a match to TRBD2. The V gene's germline CDR1 is SGHRS and CDR2 YFSETQ. V was clipped by 4 bases and J by 9 bases; unmatched bases: 11. The CDR3 is made up of 16 amino acids. Here the CDR3 DNA reads TGCGCCAGCAGCCTCCCTGCGCCTAGCGGGGGGGGTGAGCAGTTCTTC. Translating it yields CASSLPAPSGGGEQFF.

CDR3 protein: CASSLQPHLFGGYTF. DNA for the CDR3: TGTGCCAGCAGCTTACAGCCCCACCTGTTCGGTGGCTACACCTTC. The V and J genes are TRBV5-6 and TRBJ1-2; no definite D call. Germline V gene sequence: CDR1 SGHDT, CDR2 YYEEEE. The CDR3 is 15 amino acids. V gave up 2 bases and J gave up 7 bases, with 18 bases separating them.

The chain joins TRBV19 to TRBJ2-1; D is possibly TRBD2 (6 bases). Germline-derived CDR1 and CDR2 are LNHDA and SQIVND (reference sequence). The length of the CDR3 is 14 residues. V dropped 7 bases and J dropped 7 bases, with 17 bases sitting between them. Written as DNA, the CDR3 is TGTGCCAGTAAAAGGACTATACTACGGAATGAGCAGTTCTTC. Translated: CASKRTILRNEQFF.

This clone was seen a single time. This chain uses TRBV6-4 with TRBJ2-7; D uncertain. V lost 6 bases, J lost 0 bases, and 12 bases lay in between. This CDR3 has 14 amino acids. Germline CDR1 reads MRHNA; CDR2 reads SNTAGT. CDR3 DNA: TGTGCCAGCAGCGCCTTCATAGGCTCCTACGAGCAGTACTTC. It codes for CASSAFIGSYEQYF.

In the case of this clone: This sample includes further DNA sequences coding for the same CDR3. The chain recombines TRBV6-6 with TRBJ1-6, with no clear D. Per germline, CDR1 MNHNY and CDR2 SVGAGI (reference sequence). The CDR3 is 14 amino acids. V lost 3 bases and J lost 8, with 11 bases in between. This chain's CDR3 is CASSYSPGDSPLHF. The CDR3 nucleotides are TGTGCCAGCAGTTATAGCCCGGGCGATTCACCCCTCCACTTT.

The rearrangement uses TRBV18 and TRBJ2-7; the D call may be TRBD1 or TRBD2 (5 bases each). Trimming removed 2 bases at V and 6 bases at J, with 11 bases between. CDR1 is KGHSH, CDR2 LQKENI, per germline. The CDR3 has 13 amino acids. The CDR3 loop reads CASSPGTHLEQYF. For the CDR3, the DNA is TGTGCCAGCTCACCAGGGACCCACCTCGAGCAGTACTTC. The full variable domain, completed using reference TRBV18 and TRBJ2-7, is NAGVMQNPRHLVRRRGQEARLRCSPMKGHSHVYWYRQLPEEGLKFMVYLQKENIIDESGMPKERFSAEFPKEGPSILRIQQVVRGDSAAYFCASSPGTHLEQYFGPGTRLTVT.

This chain connects TRBV15 to TRBJ1-2; 8 nucleotides match TRBD1. After removal of 5 bases from V and 8 bases from J, the junction contained 13 bases not matched to a gene. CDR1 and CDR2 (germline): LNHNV, YYDKDF (reference sequence). The CDR3 runs 15 residues. The DNA for the CDR3 is TGTGCCACCAGCCCCTCCAGGGGGCATGTGGAGGGCTACACCTTC. It codes for CATSPSRGHVEGYTF. The whole variable domain, filled in from reference TRBV15 and TRBJ1-2, reads DAMVIQNPRYQVTQFGKPVTLSCSQTLNHNVMYWYQQKSSQAPKLLFHYYDKDFNNEADTPDNFQSRRPNTSFCFLDIRSPGLGDTAMYLCATSPSRGHVEGYTFGSGTRLTVV.

This clone has just one count. The rearrangement uses TRBV7-2 and TRBJ2-1; TRBD2 agrees at 13 bases. Germline V CDR1 and CDR2: SGHTA, FQGNSA. The CDR3 runs to 19 residues. The trim removed 0 bases at V and 2 bases at J, leaving 7 bases unmatched. Here the CDR3 DNA reads TGTGCCAGCAGCTTAGCCCGGACTAGCGGGAGTTCTCCCTACAATGAGCAGTTCTTC. This encodes CASSLARTSGSSPYNEQFF.

This clone came up a few times. The V gene is TRBV19, the J gene TRBJ1-1; D not resolved. The germline V gene has CDR1 LNHDA and CDR2 SQIVND (reference sequence). The CDR3 has 14 amino acids. V was pared by 3 bases and J by 3 bases, with 11 bases between. The DNA of the CDR3 is TGTGCCAGTAGTATGGAAAGGCGGGACACTGAAGCTTTCTTT. It translates to CASSMERRDTEAFF.

The chain joins TRBV20-1 to TRBJ2-7; a possible D gene is TRBD2 (6 bases). Trimming took 3 bases from V and 6 from J, leaving 15 bases between them. The CDR3 sequence is 13 residues long. The germline gives CDR1 DFQATT, CDR2 SNEGSKA (reference sequence). The CDR3 nucleotides read TGCAGTGCTAGTGGAGCTAGCGCGCGCGAGCAGTACTTC. It encodes CSASGASAREQYF.

The genes are TRBV4-3 and TRBJ2-7; 10 bases are shared with TRBD1. Germline V gene sequence: CDR1 LGHNA, CDR2 YSLEER. V dropped 4 bases and J dropped 2; count of bases not matched to a gene: 8. The CDR3 spans 16 residues. CDR3 bases: TGCGCCAGCAGCCGAGATTGGACAGGGGGTACCTACGAGCAGTACTTC. This translates into CASSRDWTGGTYEQYF.

This chain connects TRBV29-1 to TRBJ2-1; 7 bases agree with TRBD2. The CDR3 length is 12 residues. Germline loops: CDR1 SQVTM, CDR2 ANQGSEA. The junction had 4 bases not matched to a gene; V was cut back by 4 bases and J by 7 bases. In nucleotides, the CDR3 is TGCAGCGTTGGGGGAGGGCCTAATGAGCAGTTCTTC. Translated: CSVGGGPNEQFF.

The rearrangement joins TRBV4-3 to TRBJ1-2; unclear D gene. Trimming took off 5 bases at V and 1 base at J, with 5 bases between the two ends. The V gene's germline CDR1 is LGHNA and CDR2 YSLEER. The CDR3 is made up of 12 amino acids. CDR3 residues: CASSGSNYGYTF. DNA for the CDR3: TGCGCCAGCAGCGGGAGTAACTATGGCTACACCTTC.

The chain has TRBV5-1 and TRBJ2-2; the D is unclear. V was cut by 5 bases and J by 3 bases, with 8 bases left in between. The CDR3 consists of 13 residues. The V gene's germline CDR1 is SGHRS and CDR2 YFSETQ. The CDR3 DNA reads TGCGCCAGCAGAGACGGATACACCGGGGAGCTGTTTTTT. It encodes CASRDGYTGELFF.

The chain carries TRBV3-1 (or the pseudogene TRBV3-2) and TRBJ2-7; a weak D match, TRBD2 (5 bases). CDR3 length equals 15 residues. Deletions cut 1 base from V and 3 bases from J, with 13 bases between. Germline assignment: CDR1 LGHDT and CDR2 YNNKEL (reference sequence). For the CDR3, the DNA is TGTGCCAGCAGCCAAGGGGCAGCGGAGTTCTACGAGCAGTACTTC. Protein sequence: CASSQGAAEFYEQYF.

This clone was seen once. The chain combines TRBV2 with TRBJ2-2; possibly TRBD1 for D (5 bases). The V and J ends lost 8 bases and 5 bases respectively, with 12 bases between them. This CDR3 comprises 13 residues. Germline V CDR1 and CDR2: SNHLY, FYNNEI. The DNA of the CDR3 is TGTGCCAGCCTGCGACGGACAACCGGGGAGCTGTTTTTT. Encoded protein: CASLRRTTGELFF.

The rearrangement links TRBV5-4 to TRBJ2-5; 9 positions match TRBD1. Germline-derived CDR1 and CDR2 are SGHNT and YYREEE (reference sequence). V gave up 3 bases and J gave up 4 bases; unmatched junction bases: 4. CDR3 length: 14 amino acids. The CDR3 DNA sequence: TGTGCCAGCAGCTCCGGGACAGGGAGAGAGACCCAGTACTTC. Amino acids: CASSSGTGRETQYF.

The rearrangement links TRBV7-3 to TRBJ2-7; maybe TRBD2 (6 bases). CDR3 length equals 16 residues. V was pared by 1 base and J by 3 bases, with 16 bases between. CDR1 SGHTA and CDR2 FQGTGA come from the germline V gene. The CDR3 bases are TGTGCCAGCAGCTTAATTACTAGCCCACATTTCTACGAGCAGTACTTC. Translation gives CASSLITSPHFYEQYF.